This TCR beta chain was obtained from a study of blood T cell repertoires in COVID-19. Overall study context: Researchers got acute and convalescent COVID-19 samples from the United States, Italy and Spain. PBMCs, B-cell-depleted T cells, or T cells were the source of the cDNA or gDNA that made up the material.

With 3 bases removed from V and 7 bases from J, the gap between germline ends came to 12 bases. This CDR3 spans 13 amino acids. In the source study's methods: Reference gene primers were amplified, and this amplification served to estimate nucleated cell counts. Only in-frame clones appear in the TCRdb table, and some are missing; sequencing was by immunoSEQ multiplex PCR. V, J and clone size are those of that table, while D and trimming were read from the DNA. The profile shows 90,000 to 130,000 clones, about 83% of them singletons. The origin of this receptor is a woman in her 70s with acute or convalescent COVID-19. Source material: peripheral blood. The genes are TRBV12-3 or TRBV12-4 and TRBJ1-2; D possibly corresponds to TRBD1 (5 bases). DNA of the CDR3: TGTGCCAGCAGTTTGCCTCTCGGGGGTGGCTACACCTTC. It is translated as CASSLPLGGGYTF.